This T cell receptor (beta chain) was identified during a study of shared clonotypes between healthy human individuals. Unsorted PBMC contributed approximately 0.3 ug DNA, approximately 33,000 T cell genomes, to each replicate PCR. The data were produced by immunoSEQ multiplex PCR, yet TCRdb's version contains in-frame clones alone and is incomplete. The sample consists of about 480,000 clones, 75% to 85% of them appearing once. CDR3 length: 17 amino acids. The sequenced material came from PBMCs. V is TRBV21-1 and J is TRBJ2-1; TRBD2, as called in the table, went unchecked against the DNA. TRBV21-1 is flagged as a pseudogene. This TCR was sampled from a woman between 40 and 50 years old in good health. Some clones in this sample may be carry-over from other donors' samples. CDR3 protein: CASSKAGKRSSYNEQFF. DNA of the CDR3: TGTGCCAGCAGCAAAGCGGGGAAGCGGAGCTCCTACAATGAGCAGTTCTTC.